The present entry profiles one T cell receptor (beta chain) with its context. What it binds is unknown. The data belong to a study of blood T cells in healthy people across ages. PBMCs, at least 6.5 million per sample, were isolated. Per sample, extraction of total RNA gave at least 5.5 micrograms in every case. PCR was performed a second time for 7 to 11 cycles using a sample-barcoded 5' primer and a J-beta primer mix. One entry per CDR3 protein results from TCRdb running MiXCR on the 5' RACE reads. This table has about 1,000,000 distinct CDR3 sequences, over 35% appearing once. The CDR3 loop spans 13 amino acids. The germline V gene has CDR1 SQVTM and CDR2 ANQGSEA. The trim removed 6 bases at V and 0 bases at J, leaving 4 bases unmatched. General observations from the study: In the absence of known donor CMV status, changes in expanded clonotypes were possibly confounded.

This TCR derives from an older woman in good health. Sequenced: blood. The rearrangement joins TRBV29-1 to TRBJ2-7, with 8 bases fitting TRBD2. The CDR3 protein is CSVKRGSSYEQYF. CDR3 DNA: TGCAGCGTGAAGCGGGGGAGCTCCTACGAGCAGTACTTC.